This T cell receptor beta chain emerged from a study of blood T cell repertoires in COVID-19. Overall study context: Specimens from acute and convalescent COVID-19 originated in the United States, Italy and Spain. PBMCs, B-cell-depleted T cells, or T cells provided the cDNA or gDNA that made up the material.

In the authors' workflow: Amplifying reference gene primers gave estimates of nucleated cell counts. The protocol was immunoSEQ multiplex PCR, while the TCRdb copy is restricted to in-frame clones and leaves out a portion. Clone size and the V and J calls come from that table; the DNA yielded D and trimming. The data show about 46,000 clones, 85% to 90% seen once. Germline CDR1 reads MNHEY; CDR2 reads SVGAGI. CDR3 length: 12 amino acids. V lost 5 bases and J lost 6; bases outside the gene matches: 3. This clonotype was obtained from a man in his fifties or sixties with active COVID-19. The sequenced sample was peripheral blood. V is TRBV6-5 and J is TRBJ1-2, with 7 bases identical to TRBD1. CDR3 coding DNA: TGTGCCAGCAGTCGACAGGGCCATGGCTACACCTTC. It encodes CASSRQGHGYTF.